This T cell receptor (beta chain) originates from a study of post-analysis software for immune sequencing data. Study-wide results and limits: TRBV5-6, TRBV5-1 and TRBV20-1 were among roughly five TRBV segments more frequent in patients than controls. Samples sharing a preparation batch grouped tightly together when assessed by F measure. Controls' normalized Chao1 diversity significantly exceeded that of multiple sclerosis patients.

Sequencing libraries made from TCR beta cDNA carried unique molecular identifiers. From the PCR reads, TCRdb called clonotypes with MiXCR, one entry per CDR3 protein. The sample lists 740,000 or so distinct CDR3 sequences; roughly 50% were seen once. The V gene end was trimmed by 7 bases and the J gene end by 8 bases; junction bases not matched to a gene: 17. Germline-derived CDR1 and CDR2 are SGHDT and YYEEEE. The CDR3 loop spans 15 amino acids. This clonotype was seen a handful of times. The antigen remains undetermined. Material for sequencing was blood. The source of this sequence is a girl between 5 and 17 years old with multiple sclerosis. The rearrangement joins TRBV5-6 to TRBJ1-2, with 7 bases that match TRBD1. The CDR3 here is CASGRGAGGSWGYTF. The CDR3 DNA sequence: TGTGCCAGCGGAAGAGGGGCAGGGGGTAGTTGGGGCTACACCTTC.